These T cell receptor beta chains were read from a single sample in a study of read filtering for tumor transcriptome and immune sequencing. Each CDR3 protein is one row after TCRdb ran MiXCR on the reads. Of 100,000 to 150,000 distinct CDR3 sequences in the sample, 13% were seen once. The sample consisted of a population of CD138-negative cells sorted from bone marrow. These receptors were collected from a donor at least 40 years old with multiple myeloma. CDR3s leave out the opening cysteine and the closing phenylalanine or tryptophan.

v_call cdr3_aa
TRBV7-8 ASSPRDRVTGELF
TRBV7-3 ASSLFPYDRGGNTIY
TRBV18 ASSPPSNRYGYT
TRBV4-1 ASSQDIALAKNIQY
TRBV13 ASSLGITRGGTEAF
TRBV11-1 ASSSTATQY
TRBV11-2 ASSFNANTGELF
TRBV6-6 ATQGLAVSTDTQY
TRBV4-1 ASSQTGTAYEQY
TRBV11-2 AGGGSQTQY
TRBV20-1 SASDTSCNEQF
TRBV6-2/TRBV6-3 ASSLLLAGGLRGDEQF
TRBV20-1 SARRTSGSNEQF
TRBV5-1 ASSPTAGGPGEQF
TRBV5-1 ASTPQGAGIQY
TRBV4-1 ASTRTSGRGETQY
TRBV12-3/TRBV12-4 ASSLTRDTQY
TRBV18 ASSPPTGSNEKLF
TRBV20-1 SARGAGTGFNQPQH
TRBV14 ASSQELPPGLAGISSYNEQF
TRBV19 ASSPDRVETQY
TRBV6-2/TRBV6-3 ASSTGQGFINEQF
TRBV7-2 ASSLVSGGSDEQF
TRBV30 AWRLRDRMNTEAF
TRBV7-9 ASSLGGTGGTQY
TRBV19 ASSISRLGNQPQH
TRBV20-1 SAPGLGGPTNTGELF
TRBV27 ASRLLTSPPEAF
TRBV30 AWSAGSEETQD
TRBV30 AWSRLGLAGAEQY
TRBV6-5 ASSRNRDTSSQY
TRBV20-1 SAREVAGDSGELF
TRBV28 ASSSDYEQY
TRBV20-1 SASGLAGYTDTQY
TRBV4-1 ASSQGYGDTQY
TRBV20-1 SATDTGSGELF
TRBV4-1 ASSLALQDLHGYT
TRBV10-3 AISGSTGGYVRDDNEQF
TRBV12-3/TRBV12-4 ASSPWSSYNEQF
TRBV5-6 ASSLDPGLAEAF
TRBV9 ASSVGGSGNTGELF
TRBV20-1 SARGLGGGAGTDTQY
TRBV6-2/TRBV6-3 ASSPRDQPQH
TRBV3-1 ASSQDFRATGELF
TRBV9 ASSSNAPGTDTQY
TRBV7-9 ASSSTPGQFRATNEKLF
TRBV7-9 ASSSGRGGGYT
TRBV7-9 ASSSPGPRVYNEQF
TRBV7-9 ASREDRYNEQF
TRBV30 AWSLALYEQY
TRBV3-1 ASSRFNTEAF